This T cell receptor beta chain stems from a study of beta chain features in type 1 diabetes. General study results and limits: Type 1 diabetes patients had fewer VDJ junction insertions and more deletions. Type 1 diabetes patients had TCRB CDR3s that were shorter (moderately but significantly so) in all four CD4+ subsets.

Naive, central memory, regulatory and stem cell-like memory cells within the CD4+ compartment were sorted using CD45RO/CCR7/CD25/CD127/CD95/CD27. As for this clone: The antigen remains unidentified.

The investigators reverse transcribed all of the isolated RNA, so they sequenced expressed TCRB transcripts. About 3.9 million reads on average were seen across naive, central memory and regulatory T cell samples. This table comes from immunoSEQ multiplex PCR, and its TCRdb copy is limited to in-frame clones, with some not included. The sample lists about 300,000 clones, about 13% occurring once. The CDR3 is 16 residues long. Trimming left V 3 bases short and J 4 bases short, with 17 bases between. The V gene's germline CDR1 is KGHSH and CDR2 LQKENI. The chain has TRBV18 and TRBJ2-3; the D gene is possibly TRBD2 (6 bases). This receptor was identified in a woman aged 18-35 years with type 1 diabetes. The sample was naive CD4+ T cells from blood. CDR3 DNA sequence: TGTGCCAGCTCACCCCGGGGGACGGGTTCATCAGATACGCAGTATTTT. This encodes CASSPRGTGSSDTQYF.